This TCR beta chain derives from a study of T cell clonotyping in hematopoietic cell transplantation. CDR1 and CDR2 from the germline V gene are SNHLY and FYNNEI. V lost 10 bases and J lost 4; bases outside the gene matches: 1. The CDR3 length is 11 residues. The data were produced by immunoSEQ multiplex PCR, yet TCRdb's version contains in-frame clones alone and is incomplete. The data contain tens of thousands of clones, roughly 95% of them singletons. Time point meaning: recipient sample about 28 days before transplant, after cytoreduction. This receptor was identified in a woman aged 45 to 65 with acute myeloid leukemia. Some clones in this sample may be carry-over from other donors' samples. The genes are TRBV2 and TRBJ1-2; 9 nucleotides line up with TRBD1. Sequences were derived from peripheral blood mononuclear cells, sampled before stem cell transplant. The CDR3 region is CAIQGAYGYTF. Written as DNA, the CDR3 is TGTGCCATACAGGGGGCCTATGGCTACACCTTC.